This T cell receptor (beta chain) was identified in a study of radiotherapy plus CTLA-4 blockade in lung cancer. Overall study context: Among enrolled patients, less than 20% responded and 30% to 40% achieved disease control. Study-level findings and limits: Radiotherapy with ipilimumab was followed by blood expansion of tumor-derived clones.

Focal radiation and CTLA-4 blockade (ipilimumab) were tested in chemo-refractory metastatic non-small-cell lung cancer patients. Worth noting for this clone: Its matching antigen is unknown.

Using immunoSEQ multiplex PCR, the repertoire was profiled, and TCRdb retains in-frame clones only, with some absent. The data hold roughly 59,000 clones, with approximately 67% observed a single time. CDR1 and CDR2 from the germline V gene are SNHLY and FYNNEI. This CDR3 is 14 amino acids long. The V and J ends lost 3 bases and 8 bases, in that order; junction bases with no gene match: 6. The source of this sequence is a human donor with non-small cell lung cancer whose response to radiotherapy plus ipilimumab could not be evaluated. The chain uses TRBV2 and TRBJ2-1, with 8 bases matching TRBD2. Sequenced material: peripheral blood, taken from a patient treated with radiotherapy plus ipilimumab. Written as DNA, the CDR3 is TGTGCCAGCAGTGAGGGCGGGGGGCTGCATGAGCAGTTCTTC. The encoded protein is CASSEGGGLHEQFF.